This TCR beta chain was captured by sequencing in a study of blood T cell repertoires in COVID-19. Study summary: Acute and convalescent COVID-19 specimens originated in the United States, Italy and Spain. T cells, B-cell-depleted T cells, or PBMCs supplied cDNA or gDNA.

Original processing methods: Reference gene primers were amplified, and this amplification served to estimate nucleated cell counts. Clones were read by immunoSEQ multiplex PCR, and TCRdb kept only the in-frame ones, dropping some. V and J calls and clone size are given by that table; D and trimming were obtained from the DNA. The table records roughly 200,000 clones, about 87% of them present only once. The germline gives CDR1 SGDLS, CDR2 YYNGEE. Trimming left V 0 bases short and J 6 bases short, with 10 bases between. The CDR3 has 14 residues. The chain links TRBV9 to TRBJ2-1; D call uncertain. The receptor's source is a man aged 65 to 79 with acute or convalescent COVID-19. Source material: peripheral blood. CDR3 in DNA: TGTGCCAGCAGCGTAGGTGTTAGCCCCAATGAGCAGTTCTTC. Protein: CASSVGVSPNEQFF.